One and the same sample provided the 25 T cell receptor beta chains below, sequenced in a study of T cell responses to AZD1222 COVID-19 vaccine. The method was immunoSEQ multiplex PCR; TCRdb's version includes in-frame clones alone and lacks a portion of them. The sample lists more than 140,000 clones; approximately 95% were seen once. The source was peripheral blood, collected on day 0 of MenACWY control vaccination. The receptors derive from an adult in good health.

The V gene is TRBV4-1, the J gene TRBJ1-5; perhaps TRBD1 as D (5 bases). V gave up 0 bases and J gave up 7 bases, with 13 bases separating them. The CDR3 sequence is 15 residues long. Germline CDR1 MGHRA, CDR2 YSYEKL. CDR3 sequence (DNA): TGCGCCAGCAGCCAAGATCGCGGGGGTTGGCAGCCCCAGCATTTT. Protein product: CASSQDRGGWQPQHF.

V gene TRBV7-3 combines with J gene TRBJ2-2, with D possibly being TRBD1 or TRBD2 (5 bases each). The V gene lost 2 bases and the J gene lost 4 bases, with 11 bases spanning the gap. The CDR3 has 15 residues. Per the germline V gene, CDR1 is SGHTA and CDR2 is FQGTGA. Here the CDR3 reads CASSLRGGTTGELFF. Written as DNA, the CDR3 is TGTGCCAGCAGCTTACGTGGGGGAACCACCGGGGAGCTGTTTTTT.

This rearrangement joins TRBV19 to TRBJ1-1; tentatively, D is TRBD1 (6 bases). This CDR3 has 14 amino acids. The germline V and J ends were trimmed by 2 bases and 0 bases, with 7 bases remaining between them. Germline values: CDR1 LNHDA, CDR2 SQIVND (reference sequence). The CDR3 DNA is TGTGCCAGTAGTATAACAGGGATGAACACTGAAGCTTTCTTT. Amino acid sequence: CASSITGMNTEAFF.

The chain recombines TRBV6-5 with TRBJ1-2; D uncertain. V was shortened by 0 bases and J by 4 bases, with 6 bases between the two germline ends. The CDR3 has 13 residues. CDR1 is MNHEY, CDR2 SVGAGI, per germline. CDR3 sequence (DNA): TGTGCCAGCAGTTACTCGCCACCCTATGGCTACACCTTC. Protein sequence: CASSYSPPYGYTF.

This clone was counted between two and nine times. This chain uses TRBV7-3 with TRBJ2-2, with D maybe TRBD1 (5 bases). The CDR3 has 16 amino acids. Trimming stripped 5 bases from V and 3 bases from J, with 16 bases between. The germline CDR1 and CDR2 sequences are SGHTA and FQGTGA. CDR3 DNA sequence: TGTGCCAGCAGCGACCCCCGGAAGGGGTACACCGGGGAGCTGTTTTTT. Translation gives CASSDPRKGYTGELFF.

The rearrangement links TRBV19 to TRBJ1-5, with 10 bases aligning to TRBD1. The CDR3 contains 16 residues. The V gene end was trimmed by 3 bases and the J gene end by 5 bases; junction bases not matched to a gene: 7. The germline CDR1 and CDR2 sequences are LNHDA and SQIVND (reference sequence). CDR3 sequence (DNA): TGTGCCAGTAGTATGGGTTGGGACAGGGGCGATCAGCCCCAGCATTTT. It yields the protein CASSMGWDRGDQPQHF.

The chain combines TRBV6-2 or TRBV6-3 with TRBJ2-3; 9 bases are shared with TRBD1. The germline CDR1 and CDR2 sequences are MNHEY and SVGEGT. The CDR3 runs 16 residues. J lost 2 bases, V lost 0 bases, and 3 bases had no gene match. The CDR3 region has the DNA TGTGCCAGCAGTTACTCGACAGGGGGATCCACAGATACGCAGTATTTT. This encodes CASSYSTGGSTDTQYF.

The chain has TRBV5-6 and TRBJ2-7; 10 bases are shared with TRBD1. V gave up 4 bases and J gave up 1 base; unmatched junction bases: 5. The CDR3 has 15 residues. Germline V lookup: CDR1 SGHDT, CDR2 YYEEEE. This CDR3 reads CASSARDRGSYEQYF. CDR3 nucleotide sequence: TGTGCCAGCAGCGCCCGGGACAGGGGATCCTACGAGCAGTACTTC. The full variable domain, in which reference TRBV5-6 and TRBJ2-7 provide the parts outside the CDR3, is DAGVTQSPTHLIKTRGQQVTLRCSPKSGHDTVSWYQQALGQGPQFIFQYYEEEERQRGNFPDRFSGHQFPNYSSELNVNALLLGDSALYLCASSARDRGSYEQYFGPGTRLTVT.

J is TRBJ1-5 and V is TRBV4-3; D might be TRBD1 (5 bases). Germline V CDR1 and CDR2: LGHNA, YSLEER. V shed 0 bases and J shed 4 bases, with 13 bases lying between them. The CDR3 totals 16 residues. The CDR3 DNA follows: TGCGCCAGCAGCCAAGATCTCGGGGGGGGTAATCAGCCCCAGCATTTT. It codes for CASSQDLGGGNQPQHF.

The chain uses TRBV12-3 or TRBV12-4 and TRBJ1-5; no reliable D call. V lost 7 bases and J lost 7, with 11 bases in between. The CDR3 extends over 12 amino acids. The chain's CDR3 is CASTLSGQPQHF. The CDR3 DNA reads as TGTGCCAGCACCCTGAGCGGCCAGCCCCAGCATTTT.

The J gene is TRBJ1-5, the V gene TRBV6-2 or TRBV6-3, with 8 bases matching TRBD1. Germline-derived CDR1 and CDR2 are MNHEY and SVGEGT. V shed 2 bases, J shed 0 bases, and the junction held 12 bases outside the gene matches. CDR3 length equals 19 residues. The CDR3 DNA sequence: TGTGCCAGCAGTTACCCCCCGGGACAGGATTTTTATAGCAATCAGCCCCAGCATTTT. Encoded protein: CASSYPPGQDFYSNQPQHF.

The chain's CDR3 is CASTRTGVTGELFF. The CDR3, as DNA: TGTGCCAGCACGAGGACAGGGGTCACCGGGGAGCTGTTTTTT. The V gene is TRBV18, the J gene TRBJ2-2; 9 positions match TRBD1. The germline CDR1 and CDR2 sequences are KGHSH and LQKENI. V was pared by 8 bases and J by 4 bases, with 5 bases of the junction left unmatched. The CDR3 has 14 amino acids.

J is TRBJ1-1 and V is TRBV28, with TRBD1 as a possible D gene (6 bases). Germline V gives CDR1 MDHEN, CDR2 SYDVKM. The V end was cut by 7 bases, the J end by 1 base, with 16 bases between. The CDR3 is made up of 15 amino acids. In nucleotides, the CDR3 is TGTGCCAGCACGGTTGGGGGGCGAGGGAACACTGAAGCTTTCTTT. Encoded protein: CASTVGGRGNTEAFF.

The rearrangement joins TRBV5-1 to TRBJ1-6; D remains unclear. This CDR3 is built from 15 residues. V lost 1 base and J lost 6, with 11 bases in between. Germline values: CDR1 SGHRS, CDR2 YFSETQ. The CDR3 coding sequence is TGCGCCAGCAGCTTGCTGTCCGTGACTAATTCACCCCTCCACTTT. Translation: CASSLLSVTNSPLHF. Drawing the rest from reference TRBV5-1 and TRBJ1-6, the complete variable domain is KAGVTQTPRYLIKTRGQQVTLSCSPISGHRSVSWYQQTPGQGLQFLFEYFSETQRNKGNFPGRFSGRQFSNSRSEMNVSTLELGDSALYLCASSLLSVTNSPLHFGNGTRLTVT.

The genes are TRBV2 and TRBJ1-4; no reliable D call. The CDR3 loop spans 15 amino acids. V was clipped by 1 base and J by 0 bases, with 6 bases between them. Germline CDR1 is SNHLY and CDR2 is FYNNEI. CDR3 amino acids: CASSEDRTTNEKLFF. The CDR3 nucleotides read TGTGCCAGCAGTGAAGACCGCACAACTAATGAAAAACTGTTTTTT. Using reference TRBV2 and TRBJ1-4 for the parts outside the CDR3, the full variable domain is EPEVTQTPSHQVTQMGQEVILRCVPISNHLYFYWYRQILGQKVEFLVSFYNNEISEKSEIFDDQFSVERPDGSNFTLKIRSTKLEDSAMYFCASSEDRTTNEKLFFGSGTQLSVL.

The chain couples TRBV30 to TRBJ2-3, with 9 bases fitting TRBD2. V dropped 2 bases and J dropped 4; count of bases not matched to a gene: 7. Germline lookup yields CDR1 GTSNPN and CDR2 SVGIG (reference sequence). The CDR3 consists of 15 residues. CDR3 sequence: CAWSFSGSGPDTQYF. Written as DNA, the CDR3 is TGTGCCTGGAGTTTTAGCGGGAGTGGCCCAGATACGCAGTATTTT.

This rearrangement joins TRBV4-1 to TRBJ1-2; D possibly corresponds to TRBD1 (6 bases). The CDR3 runs to 13 residues. Germline values: CDR1 MGHRA, CDR2 YSYEKL. The ends were cut back, 3 bases at V and 8 bases at J, with 13 bases in the middle. Here the CDR3 reads CASSHIQGEGYTF. CDR3 DNA sequence: TGCGCCAGCAGCCACATACAGGGTGAGGGCTACACCTTC.

The chain joins TRBV19 to TRBJ1-2; D is unclear. The germline V gene has CDR1 LNHDA and CDR2 SQIVND (reference sequence). The length of the CDR3 is 13 residues. Trimming took 8 bases from V and 3 from J, leaving 13 bases between them. This chain's CDR3 is CASRPGSDYGYTF. Written as DNA, the CDR3 is TGTGCCAGTCGGCCAGGTTCTGACTATGGCTACACCTTC.

This clone was seen only a few times. J is TRBJ2-7 and V is TRBV12-3 or TRBV12-4, with unresolved D. The CDR3 runs 11 residues. Trimming shortened V by 5 bases and J by 3 bases, and 5 bases separated the two germline ends. In DNA, the CDR3 is TGTGCCAGCAGTACCTTCTACGAGCAGTACTTC. It yields the protein CASSTFYEQYF.

The gene calls are TRBV9 and TRBJ1-1; TRBD1 agrees at 7 bases. The CDR3 sequence is 13 residues long. With 1 base clipped from V and 4 bases from J, the junction kept 1 base outside the gene matches. Germline CDR1 reads SGDLS; CDR2 reads YYNGEE. This chain's CDR3 is CASSVSGGTEAFF. The CDR3 nucleotides read TGTGCCAGCAGCGTATCAGGGGGCACTGAAGCTTTCTTT.

This clone was seen just once. The V gene is TRBV6-5, the J gene TRBJ1-2, with 9 bases lining up with TRBD1. The CDR3 loop spans 16 amino acids. Trimming removed 0 bases from V and 6 bases from J; junction bases left unmatched: 8. Germline CDR1 and CDR2: MNHEY and SVGAGI. DNA for the CDR3: TGTGCCAGCAGTTACTCTAGGTGGACAGGGGTAAATGGCTACACCTTC. It is translated as CASSYSRWTGVNGYTF.

The chain links TRBV6-4 to TRBJ2-5; the match to TRBD1 covers 7 bases. The V and J ends lost 3 bases and 9 bases, in that order; junction bases with no gene match: 7. This CDR3 comprises 13 residues. The germline CDR1 and CDR2 sequences are MRHNA and SNTAGT. CDR3 sequence: CASSEGQSTAQYF. In DNA, the CDR3 is TGTGCCAGCAGTGAGGGACAGTCGACGGCCCAGTACTTC.

This chain connects TRBV28 to TRBJ1-1, with D perhaps matching TRBD1 (5 bases). This CDR3 has 15 residues. The germline gives CDR1 MDHEN, CDR2 SYDVKM. V shed 4 bases and J shed 2 bases, with 14 bases lying between them. CDR3 nucleotide sequence: TGTGCCAGCAGTTCGTTAGGGGCCACCAACACTGAAGCTTTCTTT. Residues: CASSSLGATNTEAFF.

This rearrangement joins TRBV5-8 to TRBJ1-2, with TRBD1 as a possible D gene (6 bases). V was trimmed by 2 bases and J by 8 bases, leaving 10 bases between them. The CDR3 loop spans 12 amino acids. Germline V gene sequence: CDR1 SGHTS, CDR2 YDEGEE. The CDR3 DNA is TGTGCCAGCAGCTTTCCGACAGGAGGCTACACCTTC. This codes for CASSFPTGGYTF.

CDR3 protein: CASSQLTGGNEKLFF. The CDR3 bases are TGTGCCAGCAGCCAGTTGACAGGGGGTAATGAAAAACTGTTTTTT. This rearrangement joins TRBV3-1 (or the pseudogene TRBV3-2) to TRBJ1-4; 9 bases are a match to TRBD1. The junction had 3 bases not matched to a gene; V was cut back by 3 bases and J by 4 bases. The CDR3 contains 15 residues. Germline V lookup: CDR1 LGHDT, CDR2 YNNKEL (reference sequence).